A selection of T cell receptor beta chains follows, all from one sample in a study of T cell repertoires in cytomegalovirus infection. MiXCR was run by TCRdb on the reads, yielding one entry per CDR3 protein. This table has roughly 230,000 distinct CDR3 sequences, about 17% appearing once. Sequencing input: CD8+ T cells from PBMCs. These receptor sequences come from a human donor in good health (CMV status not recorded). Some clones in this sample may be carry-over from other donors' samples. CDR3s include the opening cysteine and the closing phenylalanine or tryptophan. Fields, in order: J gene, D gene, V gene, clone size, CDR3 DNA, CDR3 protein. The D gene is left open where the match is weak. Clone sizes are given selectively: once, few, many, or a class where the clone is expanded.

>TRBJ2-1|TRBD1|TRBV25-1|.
TGTGCCAGCAGTGAACTGACAGGGAGATACAATGAGCAGTTCTTC
CASSELTGRYNEQFF
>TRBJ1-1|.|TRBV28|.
TGTGCCAGCAGTCACAGGGAGGAATTTGGTGCTGAAGCTTTCTTT
CASSHREEFGAEAFF
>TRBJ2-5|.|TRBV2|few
TGTGCCAGCAGACGAGGTCCAAAAGAGACCCAGTACTTC
CASRRGPKETQYF
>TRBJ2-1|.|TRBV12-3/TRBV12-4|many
TGTGCCAGCAGTTTCTCGTATGCCAATGAGCAGTTCTTC
CASSFSYANEQFF
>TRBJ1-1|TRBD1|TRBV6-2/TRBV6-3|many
TGTGCCAGCAGTTACTCGGCGACAGGGTTCACTGAAGCTTTCTTT
CASSYSATGFTEAFF
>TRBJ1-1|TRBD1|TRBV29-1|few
TGCAGCGCTATAGGACAGGGGGGGAACACTGAAGCTTTCTTT
CSAIGQGGNTEAFF
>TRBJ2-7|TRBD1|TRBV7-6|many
TGTGCCAGCAGCCCGGGACAGGGGACAACGTTCTACGAGCAGTACTTC
CASSPGQGTTFYEQYF
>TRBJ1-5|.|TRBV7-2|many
TGTGCCAGCAGCTTAGCTCGTGAAGGGGCGGGCAATCAGCCCCAGCATTTT
CASSLAREGAGNQPQHF
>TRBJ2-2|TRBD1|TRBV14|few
TGTGCCAGCAGCCTTATCGGGACAGGATCCGGGGAGCTGTTTTTT
CASSLIGTGSGELFF
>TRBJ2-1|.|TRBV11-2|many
TGTGCCAGCAGCTTGAGGGGGGCACCTAGTCCCAGCTACAATGAGCAGTTCTTC
CASSLRGAPSPSYNEQFF
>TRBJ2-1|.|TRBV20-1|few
TGCAGTGCTGGGGGACTCCCGCTGAATGAGCAGTTCTTC
CSAGGLPLNEQFF
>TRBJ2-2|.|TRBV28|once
TGTGCCAGCAGGCCTCGCGGGACACTTAACACCGGGGAGCTGTTTTTT
CASRPRGTLNTGELFF
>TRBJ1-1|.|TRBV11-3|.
TGTGCCAGCAGCGCTTGGGTCCAGGGGAACACTGAAGCTTTCTTT
CASSAWVQGNTEAFF
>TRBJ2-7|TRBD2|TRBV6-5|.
TGTGCCAGCAGTTACTCGACTAGCGGGGGGCCTGTTTACGAGCAGTACTTC
CASSYSTSGGPVYEQYF
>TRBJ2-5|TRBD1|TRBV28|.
TGTGCCAGCAGTTCCCAAACGGGACAGGGATATGAGACCCAGTACTTC
CASSSQTGQGYETQYF
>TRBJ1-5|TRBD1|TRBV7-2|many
TGTGCCAGCAGCTTGGGGACAGGCTCCTTCGACCGACAGCCCCAGCATTTT
CASSLGTGSFDRQPQHF
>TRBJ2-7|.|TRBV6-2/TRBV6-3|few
TGTGCCAGCAGTTTCCCTGATGGGGTAGAGTACTACGAGCAGTACTTC
CASSFPDGVEYYEQYF
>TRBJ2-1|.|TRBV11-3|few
TGTGCCAGCAGCATGGACTGGAGCTCCTACAATGAGCAGTTCTTC
CASSMDWSSYNEQFF
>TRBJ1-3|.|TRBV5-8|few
TGTGCCAGCAGCTTTGGTACTTTCAGCTCTGGAAACACCATATATTTT
CASSFGTFSSGNTIYF
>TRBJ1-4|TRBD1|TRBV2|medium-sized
TGTGCCAGCAGTGTAAAGCCAGGGGGCCTTAATGAAAAACTGTTTTTT
CASSVKPGGLNEKLFF